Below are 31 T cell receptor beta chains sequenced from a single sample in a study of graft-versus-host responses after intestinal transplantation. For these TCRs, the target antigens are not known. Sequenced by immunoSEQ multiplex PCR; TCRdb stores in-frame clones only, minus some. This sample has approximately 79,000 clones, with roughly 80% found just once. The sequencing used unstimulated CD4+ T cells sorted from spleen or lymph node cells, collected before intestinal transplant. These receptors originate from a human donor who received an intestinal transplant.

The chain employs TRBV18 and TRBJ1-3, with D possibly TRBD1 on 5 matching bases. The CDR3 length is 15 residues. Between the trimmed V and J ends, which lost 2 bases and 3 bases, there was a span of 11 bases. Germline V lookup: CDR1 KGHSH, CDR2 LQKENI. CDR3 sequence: CASSPSRADGNTIYF. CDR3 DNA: TGTGCCAGCTCACCAAGCAGGGCGGATGGAAACACCATATATTTT.

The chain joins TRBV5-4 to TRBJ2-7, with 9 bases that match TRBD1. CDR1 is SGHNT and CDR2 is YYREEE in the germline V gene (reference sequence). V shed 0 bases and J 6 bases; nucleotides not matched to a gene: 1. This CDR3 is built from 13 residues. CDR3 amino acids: CASSLGTGAEQYF. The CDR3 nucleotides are TGTGCCAGCAGCTTGGGGACAGGGGCCGAGCAGTACTTC.

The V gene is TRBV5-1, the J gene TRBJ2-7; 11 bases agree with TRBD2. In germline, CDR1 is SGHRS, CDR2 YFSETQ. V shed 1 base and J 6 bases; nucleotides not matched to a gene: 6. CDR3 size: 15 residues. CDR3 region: CASSLMGGLAGEQYF. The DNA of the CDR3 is TGCGCCAGCAGCTTGATGGGCGGACTAGCGGGCGAGCAGTACTTC.

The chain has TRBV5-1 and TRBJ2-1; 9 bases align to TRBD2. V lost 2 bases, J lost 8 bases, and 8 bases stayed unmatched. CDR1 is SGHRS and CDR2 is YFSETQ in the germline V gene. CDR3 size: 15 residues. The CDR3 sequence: CASSFGGRAPYEQFF. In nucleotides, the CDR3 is TGCGCCAGCAGCTTCGGCGGGAGGGCTCCGTATGAGCAGTTCTTC.

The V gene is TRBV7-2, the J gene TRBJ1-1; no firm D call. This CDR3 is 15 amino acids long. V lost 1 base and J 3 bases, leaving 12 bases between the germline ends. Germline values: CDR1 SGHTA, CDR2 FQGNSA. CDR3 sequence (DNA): TGTGCCAGCAGCTTAGATGTAAGACGGGACACTGAAGCTTTCTTT. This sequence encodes CASSLDVRRDTEAFF.

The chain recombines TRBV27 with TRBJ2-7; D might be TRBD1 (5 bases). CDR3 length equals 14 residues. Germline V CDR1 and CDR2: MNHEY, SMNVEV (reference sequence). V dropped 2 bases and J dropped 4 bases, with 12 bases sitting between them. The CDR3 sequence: CASSLKGNGYEQYF. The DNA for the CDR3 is TGTGCCAGCAGTTTAAAGGGGAACGGGTACGAGCAGTACTTC.

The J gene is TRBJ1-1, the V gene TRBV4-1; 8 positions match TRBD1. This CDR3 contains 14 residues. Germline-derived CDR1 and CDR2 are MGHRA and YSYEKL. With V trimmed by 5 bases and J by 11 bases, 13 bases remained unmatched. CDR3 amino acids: CASSAGQGPDVAFF. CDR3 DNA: TGCGCCAGCAGCGCCGGACAGGGCCCAGATGTGGCTTTCTTT.

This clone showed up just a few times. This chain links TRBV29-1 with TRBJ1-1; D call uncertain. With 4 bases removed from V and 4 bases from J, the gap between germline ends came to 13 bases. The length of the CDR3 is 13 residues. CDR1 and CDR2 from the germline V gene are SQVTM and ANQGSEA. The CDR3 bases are TGCAGCGTTGTCTATTCCCCTGGCACTGAAGCTTTCTTT. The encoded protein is CSVVYSPGTEAFF.

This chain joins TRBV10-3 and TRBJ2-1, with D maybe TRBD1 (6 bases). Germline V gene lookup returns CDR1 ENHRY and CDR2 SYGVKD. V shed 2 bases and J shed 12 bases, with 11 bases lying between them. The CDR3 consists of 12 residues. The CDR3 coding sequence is TGTGCCATCAGTGAGGGGGGCCTCTCGCAGTTCTTC. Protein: CAISEGGLSQFF.

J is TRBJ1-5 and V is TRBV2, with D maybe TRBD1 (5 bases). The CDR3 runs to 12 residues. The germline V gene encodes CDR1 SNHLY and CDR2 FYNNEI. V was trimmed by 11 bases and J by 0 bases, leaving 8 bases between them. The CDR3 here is CASGPSNQPQHF. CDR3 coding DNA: TGTGCCTCAGGGCCTAGCAATCAGCCCCAGCATTTT.

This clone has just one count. The CDR3 DNA is TGTGCCAGCTCACCACCAGGACCGGGACAGGGTACTGGAAACACCATATATTTT. It encodes CASSPPGPGQGTGNTIYF. The rearrangement links TRBV18 to TRBJ1-3, with 9 nucleotides matching TRBD1. Germline V lookup: CDR1 KGHSH, CDR2 LQKENI. Trimming took 0 bases from V and 2 from J; bases not matched to a gene: 8. The CDR3 is 18 amino acids. Based on the CDR3 plus reference TRBV18 and TRBJ1-3, the full variable domain is NAGVMQNPRHLVRRRGQEARLRCSPMKGHSHVYWYRQLPEEGLKFMVYLQKENIIDESGMPKERFSAEFPKEGPSILRIQQVVRGDSAAYFCASSPPGPGQGTGNTIYFGEGSWLTVV.

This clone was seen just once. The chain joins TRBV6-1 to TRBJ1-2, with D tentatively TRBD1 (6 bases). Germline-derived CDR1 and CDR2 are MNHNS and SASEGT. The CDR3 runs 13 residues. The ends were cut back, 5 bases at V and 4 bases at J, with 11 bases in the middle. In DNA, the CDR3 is TGTGCCAGCAGTAGACAGGACCTCTATGGCTACACCTTC. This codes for CASSRQDLYGYTF.

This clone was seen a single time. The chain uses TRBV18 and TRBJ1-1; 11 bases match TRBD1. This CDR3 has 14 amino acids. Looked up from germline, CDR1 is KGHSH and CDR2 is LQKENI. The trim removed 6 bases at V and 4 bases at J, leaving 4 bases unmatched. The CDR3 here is CASSVGQGVTEAFF. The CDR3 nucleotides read TGTGCCAGCTCCGTGGGACAGGGGGTCACTGAAGCTTTCTTT.

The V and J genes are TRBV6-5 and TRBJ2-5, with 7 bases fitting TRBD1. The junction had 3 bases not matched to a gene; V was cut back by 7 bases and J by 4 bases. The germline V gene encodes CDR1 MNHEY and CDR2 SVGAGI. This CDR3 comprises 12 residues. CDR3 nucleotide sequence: TGTGCCAGCAAAGGGGGCGGAGAGACCCAGTACTTC. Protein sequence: CASKGGGETQYF.

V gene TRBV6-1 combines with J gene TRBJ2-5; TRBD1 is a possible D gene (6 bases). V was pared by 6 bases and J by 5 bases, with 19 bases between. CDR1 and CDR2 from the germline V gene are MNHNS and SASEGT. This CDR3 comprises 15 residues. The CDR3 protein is CASSQQGSWVETQYF. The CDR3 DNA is TGTGCCAGCAGCCAACAGGGCAGCTGGGTGGAGACCCAGTACTTC.

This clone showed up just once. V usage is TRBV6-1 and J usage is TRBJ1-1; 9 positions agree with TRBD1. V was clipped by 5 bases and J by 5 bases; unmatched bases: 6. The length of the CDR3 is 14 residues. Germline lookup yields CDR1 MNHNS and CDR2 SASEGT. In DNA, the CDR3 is TGTGCCAGCAGTAAGGACAGGGGAGGGACTGAAGCTTTCTTT. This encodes CASSKDRGGTEAFF.

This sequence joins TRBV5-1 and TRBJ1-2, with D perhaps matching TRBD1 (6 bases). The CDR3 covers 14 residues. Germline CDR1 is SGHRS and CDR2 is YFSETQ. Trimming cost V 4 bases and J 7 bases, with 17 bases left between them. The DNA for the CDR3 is TGCGCCAGCAGCCGCGAGGGGGGGGCGCTTGGCTACACCTTC. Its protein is CASSREGGALGYTF.

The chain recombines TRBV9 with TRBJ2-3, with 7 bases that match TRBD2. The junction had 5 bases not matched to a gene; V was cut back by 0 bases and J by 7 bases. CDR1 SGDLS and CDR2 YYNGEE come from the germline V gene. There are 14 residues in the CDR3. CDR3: CASSVATSLNTQYF. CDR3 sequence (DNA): TGTGCCAGCAGCGTAGCGACTAGCTTGAATACGCAGTATTTT.

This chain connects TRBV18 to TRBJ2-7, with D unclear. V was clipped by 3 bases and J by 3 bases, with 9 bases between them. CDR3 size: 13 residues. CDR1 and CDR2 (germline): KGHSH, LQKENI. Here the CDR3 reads CASSPNNNYEQYF. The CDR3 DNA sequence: TGTGCCAGCTCACCCAACAATAACTACGAGCAGTACTTC.

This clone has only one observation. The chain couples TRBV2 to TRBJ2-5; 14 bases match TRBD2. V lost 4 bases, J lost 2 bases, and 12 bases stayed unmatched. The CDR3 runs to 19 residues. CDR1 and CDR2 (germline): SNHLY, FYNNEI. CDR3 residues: CASSGRGHGLAGGQETQYF. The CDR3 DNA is TGTGCCAGCAGTGGGAGAGGGCACGGACTAGCGGGGGGACAAGAGACCCAGTACTTC.

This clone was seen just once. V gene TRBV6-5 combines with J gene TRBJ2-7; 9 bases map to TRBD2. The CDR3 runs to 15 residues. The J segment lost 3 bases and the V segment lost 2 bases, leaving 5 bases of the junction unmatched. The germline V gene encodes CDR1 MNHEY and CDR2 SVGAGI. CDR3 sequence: CASSYRGGGRYEQYF. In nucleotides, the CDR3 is TGTGCCAGCAGTTACCGCGGGGGGGGACGCTACGAGCAGTACTTC.

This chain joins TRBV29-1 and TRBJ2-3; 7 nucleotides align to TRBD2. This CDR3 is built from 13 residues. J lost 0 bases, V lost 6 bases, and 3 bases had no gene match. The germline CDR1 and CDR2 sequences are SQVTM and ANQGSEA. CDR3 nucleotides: TGCAGCGTCGGGGAGGGGAGCACAGATACGCAGTATTTT. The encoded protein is CSVGEGSTDTQYF.

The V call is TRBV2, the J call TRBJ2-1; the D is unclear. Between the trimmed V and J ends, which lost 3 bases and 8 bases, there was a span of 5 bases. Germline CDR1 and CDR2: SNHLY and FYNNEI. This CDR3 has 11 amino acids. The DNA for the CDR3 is TGTGCCAGCAGTGAGCAGTATGAGCAGTTCTTC. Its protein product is CASSEQYEQFF.

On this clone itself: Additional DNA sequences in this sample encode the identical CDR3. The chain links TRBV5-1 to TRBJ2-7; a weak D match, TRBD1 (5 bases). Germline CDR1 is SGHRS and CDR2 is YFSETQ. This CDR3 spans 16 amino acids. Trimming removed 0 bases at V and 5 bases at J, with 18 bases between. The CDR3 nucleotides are TGCGCCAGCAGCTTGGTGACGGTGGGGCTAGGTCACGAGCAGTACTTC. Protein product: CASSLVTVGLGHEQYF.

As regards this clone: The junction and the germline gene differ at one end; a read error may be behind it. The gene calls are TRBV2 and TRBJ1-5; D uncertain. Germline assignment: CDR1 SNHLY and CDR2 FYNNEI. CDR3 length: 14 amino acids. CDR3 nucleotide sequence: TGTGCCAGCAGTGTGAGGGCTAGCGATCAGCCCCAGCATTTT. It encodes CASSVRASDQPQHF.

CDR3: CASSLGVGGEVSTDTQYF. CDR3 coding DNA: TGCGCCAGCAGCTTGGGGGTAGGGGGCGAAGTAAGCACAGATACGCAGTATTTT. V and J are TRBV5-1 and TRBJ2-3; TRBD1 matches 7 bases. This CDR3 region has 18 residues. Germline trimming cut 0 bases from V and 0 bases from J; bases unmatched to any gene: 10. The germline gives CDR1 SGHRS, CDR2 YFSETQ. The whole variable domain, remainder taken from reference TRBV5-1 and TRBJ2-3, is KAGVTQTPRYLIKTRGQQVTLSCSPISGHRSVSWYQQTPGQGLQFLFEYFSETQRNKGNFPGRFSGRQFSNSRSEMNVSTLELGDSALYLCASSLGVGGEVSTDTQYFGPGTRLTVL.

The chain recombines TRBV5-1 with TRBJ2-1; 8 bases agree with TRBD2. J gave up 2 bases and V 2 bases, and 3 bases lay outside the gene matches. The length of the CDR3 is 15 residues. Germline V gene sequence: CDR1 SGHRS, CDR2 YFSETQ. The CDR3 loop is CASSFSGDPYNEQFF. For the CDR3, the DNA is TGCGCCAGCAGCTTTAGCGGGGACCCCTACAATGAGCAGTTCTTC.

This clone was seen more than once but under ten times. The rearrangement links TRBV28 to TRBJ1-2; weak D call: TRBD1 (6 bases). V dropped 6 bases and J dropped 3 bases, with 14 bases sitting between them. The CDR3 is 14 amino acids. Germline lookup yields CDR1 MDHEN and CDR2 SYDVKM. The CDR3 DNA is TGTGCCAGCAGAACAGGGTCCCTCTACTATGGCTACACCTTC. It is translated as CASRTGSLYYGYTF.

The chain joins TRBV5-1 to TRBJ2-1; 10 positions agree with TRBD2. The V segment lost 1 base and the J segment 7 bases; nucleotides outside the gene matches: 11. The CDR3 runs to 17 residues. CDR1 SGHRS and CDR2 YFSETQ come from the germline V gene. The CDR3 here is CASSLRASGSGGNEQFF. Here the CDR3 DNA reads TGCGCCAGCAGCTTGAGGGCTAGCGGGAGTGGTGGTAATGAGCAGTTCTTC. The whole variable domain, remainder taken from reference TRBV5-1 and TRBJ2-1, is KAGVTQTPRYLIKTRGQQVTLSCSPISGHRSVSWYQQTPGQGLQFLFEYFSETQRNKGNFPGRFSGRQFSNSRSEMNVSTLELGDSALYLCASSLRASGSGGNEQFFGPGTRLTVL.

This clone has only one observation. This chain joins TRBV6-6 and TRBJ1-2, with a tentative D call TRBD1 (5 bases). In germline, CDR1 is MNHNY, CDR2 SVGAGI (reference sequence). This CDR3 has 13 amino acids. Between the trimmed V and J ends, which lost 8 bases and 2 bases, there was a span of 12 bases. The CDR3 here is CASSGGANYGYTF. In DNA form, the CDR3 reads TGTGCCAGCTCCGGAGGGGCCAACTATGGCTACACCTTC.

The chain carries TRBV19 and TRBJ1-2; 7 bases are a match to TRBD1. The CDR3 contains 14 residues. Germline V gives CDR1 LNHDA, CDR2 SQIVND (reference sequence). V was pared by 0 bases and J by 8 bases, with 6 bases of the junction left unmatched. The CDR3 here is CASSIEETGLGYTF. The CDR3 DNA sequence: TGTGCCAGTAGTATAGAAGAGACAGGGCTGGGCTACACCTTC.